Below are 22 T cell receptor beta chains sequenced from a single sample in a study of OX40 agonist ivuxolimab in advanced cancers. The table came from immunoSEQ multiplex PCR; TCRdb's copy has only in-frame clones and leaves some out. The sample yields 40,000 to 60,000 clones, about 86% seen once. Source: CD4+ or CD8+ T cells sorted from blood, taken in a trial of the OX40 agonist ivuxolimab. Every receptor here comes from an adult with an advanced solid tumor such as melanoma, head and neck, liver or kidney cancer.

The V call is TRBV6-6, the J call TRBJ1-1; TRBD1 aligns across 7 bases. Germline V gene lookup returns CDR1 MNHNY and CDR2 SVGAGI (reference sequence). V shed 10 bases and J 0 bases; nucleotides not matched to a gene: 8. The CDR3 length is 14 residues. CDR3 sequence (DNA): TGTGCCATCCTCCGGGACAGCCTGAACACTGAAGCTTTCTTT. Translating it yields CAILRDSLNTEAFF.

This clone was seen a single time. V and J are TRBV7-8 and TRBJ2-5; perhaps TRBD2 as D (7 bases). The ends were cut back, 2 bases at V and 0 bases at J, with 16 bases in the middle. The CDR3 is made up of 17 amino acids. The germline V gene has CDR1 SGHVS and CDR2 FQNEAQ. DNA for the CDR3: TGTGCCAGCAGCTTATATCACCGGGGGGCGAACCAAGAGACCCAGTACTTC. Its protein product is CASSLYHRGANQETQYF. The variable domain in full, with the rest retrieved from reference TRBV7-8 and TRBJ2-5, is GAGVSQSPRYKVAKRGQDVALRCDPISGHVSLFWYQQALGQGPEFLTYFQNEAQLDKSGLPSDRFFAERPEGSVSTLKIQRTQQEDSAVYLCASSLYHRGANQETQYFGPGTRLLVL.

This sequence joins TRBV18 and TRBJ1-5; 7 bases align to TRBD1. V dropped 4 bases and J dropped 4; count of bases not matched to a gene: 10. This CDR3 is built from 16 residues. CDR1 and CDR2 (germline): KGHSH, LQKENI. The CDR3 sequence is CASSLNPTGFNQPQHF. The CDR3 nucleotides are TGTGCCAGCTCACTTAACCCGACAGGGTTTAATCAGCCCCAGCATTTT. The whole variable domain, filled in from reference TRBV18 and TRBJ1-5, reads NAGVMQNPRHLVRRRGQEARLRCSPMKGHSHVYWYRQLPEEGLKFMVYLQKENIIDESGMPKERFSAEFPKEGPSILRIQQVVRGDSAAYFCASSLNPTGFNQPQHFGDGTRLSIL.

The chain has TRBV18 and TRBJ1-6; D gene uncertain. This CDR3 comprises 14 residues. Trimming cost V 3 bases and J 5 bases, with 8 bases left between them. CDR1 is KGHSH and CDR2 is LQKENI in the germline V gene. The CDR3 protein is CASSPAANNSPLHF. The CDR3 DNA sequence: TGTGCCAGCTCACCGGCAGCTAATAATTCACCCCTCCACTTT.

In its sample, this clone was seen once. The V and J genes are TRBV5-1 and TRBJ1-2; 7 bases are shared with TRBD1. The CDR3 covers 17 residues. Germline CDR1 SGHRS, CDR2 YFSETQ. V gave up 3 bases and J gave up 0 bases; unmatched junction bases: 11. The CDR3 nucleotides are TGCGCCAGCAGCTCGATCCCGGGACAGCTCTCTAACTATGGCTACACCTTC. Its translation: CASSSIPGQLSNYGYTF. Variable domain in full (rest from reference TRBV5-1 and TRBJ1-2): KAGVTQTPRYLIKTRGQQVTLSCSPISGHRSVSWYQQTPGQGLQFLFEYFSETQRNKGNFPGRFSGRQFSNSRSEMNVSTLELGDSALYLCASSSIPGQLSNYGYTFGSGTRLTVV.

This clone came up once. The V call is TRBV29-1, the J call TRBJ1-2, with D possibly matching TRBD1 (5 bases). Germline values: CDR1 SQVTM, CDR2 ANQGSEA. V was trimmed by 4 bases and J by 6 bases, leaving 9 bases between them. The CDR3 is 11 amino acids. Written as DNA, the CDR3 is TGCAGCGTTGGGTTGGGGGATGGCTACACCTTC. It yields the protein CSVGLGDGYTF.

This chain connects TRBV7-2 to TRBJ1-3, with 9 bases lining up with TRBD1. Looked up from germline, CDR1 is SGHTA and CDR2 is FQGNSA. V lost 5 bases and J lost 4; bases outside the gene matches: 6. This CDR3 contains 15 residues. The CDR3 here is CASSPGTGFGNTIYF. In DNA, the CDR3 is TGTGCCAGCAGCCCAGGGACAGGGTTCGGAAACACCATATATTTT.

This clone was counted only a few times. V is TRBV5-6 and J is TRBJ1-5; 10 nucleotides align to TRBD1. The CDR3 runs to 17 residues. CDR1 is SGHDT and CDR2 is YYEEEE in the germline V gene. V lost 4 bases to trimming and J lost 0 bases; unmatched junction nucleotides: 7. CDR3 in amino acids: CASSQTGGVNSNQPQHF. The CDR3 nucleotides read TGTGCCAGCAGCCAGACAGGGGGCGTTAATAGCAATCAGCCCCAGCATTTT.

Here the CDR3 reads CASSIGQGAFEAFF. The CDR3 DNA reads TGCGCCAGCAGCATAGGACAGGGGGCATTTGAAGCTTTCTTT. The V call is TRBV5-1, the J call TRBJ1-1; 11 bases match TRBD1. The CDR3 is made up of 14 amino acids. Germline V gives CDR1 SGHRS, CDR2 YFSETQ. V shed 4 bases, J shed 7 bases, and the junction held 6 bases outside the gene matches.

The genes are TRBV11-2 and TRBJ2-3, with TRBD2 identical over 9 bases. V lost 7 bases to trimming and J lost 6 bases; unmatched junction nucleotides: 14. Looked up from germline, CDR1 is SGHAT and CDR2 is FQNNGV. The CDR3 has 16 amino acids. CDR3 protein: CASTTPSGATMDTQYF. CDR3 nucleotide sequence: TGTGCCAGCACCACGCCTAGCGGGGCTACTATGGATACGCAGTATTTT.

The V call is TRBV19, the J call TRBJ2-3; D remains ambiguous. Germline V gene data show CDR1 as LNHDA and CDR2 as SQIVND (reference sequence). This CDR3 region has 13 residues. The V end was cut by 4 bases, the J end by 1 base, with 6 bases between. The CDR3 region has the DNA TGTGCCAGTAGTACAACACGCACAGATACGCAGTATTTT. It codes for CASSTTRTDTQYF.

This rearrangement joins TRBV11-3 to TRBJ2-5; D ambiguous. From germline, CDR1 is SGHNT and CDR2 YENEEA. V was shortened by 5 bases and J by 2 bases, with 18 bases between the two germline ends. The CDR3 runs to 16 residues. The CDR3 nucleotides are TGTGCCAGCAGCCAACATCCTGGGGTCGGGCAAGAGACCCAGTACTTC. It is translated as CASSQHPGVGQETQYF.

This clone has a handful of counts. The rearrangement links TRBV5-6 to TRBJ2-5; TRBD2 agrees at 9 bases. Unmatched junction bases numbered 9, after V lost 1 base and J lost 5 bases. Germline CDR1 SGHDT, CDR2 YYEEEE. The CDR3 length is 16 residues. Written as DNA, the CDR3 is TGTGCCAGCAGCTTGTACGGCGGGGGGGCCTGGGAGACCCAGTACTTC. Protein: CASSLYGGGAWETQYF.

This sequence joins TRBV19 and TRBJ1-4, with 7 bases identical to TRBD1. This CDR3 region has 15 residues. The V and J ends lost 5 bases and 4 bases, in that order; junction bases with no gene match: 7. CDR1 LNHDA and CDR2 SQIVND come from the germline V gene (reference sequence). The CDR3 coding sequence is TGTGCCAGTAGTGTGAGGGACAGTGATAATGAAAAACTGTTTTTT. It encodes CASSVRDSDNEKLFF.

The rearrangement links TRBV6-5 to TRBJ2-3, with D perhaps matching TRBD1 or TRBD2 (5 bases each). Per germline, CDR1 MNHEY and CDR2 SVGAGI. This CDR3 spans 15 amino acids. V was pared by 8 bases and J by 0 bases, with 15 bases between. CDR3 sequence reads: CASSPGWGSTDTQYF. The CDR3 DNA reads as TGTGCCAGCTCCCCAGGGTGGGGGAGCACAGATACGCAGTATTTT.

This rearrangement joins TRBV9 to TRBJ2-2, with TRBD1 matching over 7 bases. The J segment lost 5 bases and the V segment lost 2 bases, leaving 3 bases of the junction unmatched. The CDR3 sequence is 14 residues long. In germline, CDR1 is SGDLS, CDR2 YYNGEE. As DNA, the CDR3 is TGTGCCAGCAGCGTTACAGGGGTTACCGGGGAGCTGTTTTTT. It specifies CASSVTGVTGELFF.

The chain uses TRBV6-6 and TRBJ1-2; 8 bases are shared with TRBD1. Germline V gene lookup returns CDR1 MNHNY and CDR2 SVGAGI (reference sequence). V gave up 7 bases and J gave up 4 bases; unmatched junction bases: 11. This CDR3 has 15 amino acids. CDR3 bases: TGTGCCAGCACAGCTCGGGACAGGACTGTCTATGGCTACACCTTC. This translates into CASTARDRTVYGYTF.

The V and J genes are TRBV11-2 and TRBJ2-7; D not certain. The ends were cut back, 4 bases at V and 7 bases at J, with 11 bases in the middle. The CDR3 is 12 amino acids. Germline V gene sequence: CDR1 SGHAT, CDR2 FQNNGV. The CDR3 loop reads CASSSQAGEQYF. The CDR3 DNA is TGTGCCAGCAGCTCACAAGCAGGAGAGCAGTACTTC.

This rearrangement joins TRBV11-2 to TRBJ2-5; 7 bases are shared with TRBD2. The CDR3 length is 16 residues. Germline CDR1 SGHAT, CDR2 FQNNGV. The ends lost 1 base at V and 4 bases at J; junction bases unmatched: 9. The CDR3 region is CASSLGASGTAETQYF. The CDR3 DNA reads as TGTGCCAGCAGCTTAGGGGCTAGCGGCACAGCAGAGACCCAGTACTTC.

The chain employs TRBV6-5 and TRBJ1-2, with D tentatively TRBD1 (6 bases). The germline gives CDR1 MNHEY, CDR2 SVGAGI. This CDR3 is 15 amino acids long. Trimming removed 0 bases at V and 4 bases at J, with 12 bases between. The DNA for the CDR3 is TGTGCCAGCAGTTACTCGCCGACAGGCCCCTATGGCTACACCTTC. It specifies CASSYSPTGPYGYTF.

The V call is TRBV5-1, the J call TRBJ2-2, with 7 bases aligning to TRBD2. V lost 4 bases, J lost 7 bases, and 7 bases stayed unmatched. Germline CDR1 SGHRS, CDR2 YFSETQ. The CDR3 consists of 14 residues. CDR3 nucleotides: TGCGCCAGCAGCCCCGGGGACTACCTCGGGGAGCTGTTTTTT. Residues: CASSPGDYLGELFF.

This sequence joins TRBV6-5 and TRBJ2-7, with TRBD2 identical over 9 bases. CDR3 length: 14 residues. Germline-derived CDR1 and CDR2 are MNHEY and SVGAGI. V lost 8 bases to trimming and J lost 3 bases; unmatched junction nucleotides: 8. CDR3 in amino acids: CASAGSGGLYEQYF. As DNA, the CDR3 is TGTGCCAGCGCCGGTAGCGGGGGACTCTACGAGCAGTACTTC.